These T cell receptor beta chains were read from a single sample in a study of identical twins. MiXCR, applied by TCRdb to the 5' RACE reads, yields one record per CDR3 protein. The table lists about 280,000 distinct CDR3 sequences, 8% to 9% of them singletons, with 2.1% in the top ten. Another study also made use of these data, one on yellow fever vaccine responses in identical twins.

The sequencing input was memory (CD45RO+) T cells sorted from blood. Every receptor here comes from a young woman in good health. Each CDR3 is given with its conserved first and last residue. A D gene is named only where the DNA matches it firmly. Some rows mark clone size as missing; the rest say once, few, many or name a class of expanded clone.

v_call	d_call	j_call	clone_size	cdr3_aa	cdr3_nt
TRBV12-3/TRBV12-4	.	TRBJ2-3	many	CASSLGRTPSTDTQYF	TGTGCCAGCAGCCTTGGGCGGACACCTAGCACAGATACGCAGTATTTT
TRBV12-3/TRBV12-4	.	TRBJ2-1	many	CASGQGNEQFF	TGTGCCAGCGGTCAGGGTAATGAGCAGTTCTTC
TRBV15	.	TRBJ2-1	many	CATSRDTGSYNEQFF	TGTGCCACCAGCAGAGATACAGGGTCCTACAATGAGCAGTTCTTC
TRBV18	TRBD1	TRBJ2-5	many	CASSPRQGDQETQYF	TGTGCCAGCTCACCTCGACAGGGAGACCAAGAGACCCAGTACTTC
TRBV7-3	TRBD2	TRBJ2-1	many	CASSLAGDPYNEQFF	TGTGCCAGCAGCTTAGCGGGAGACCCCTACAATGAGCAGTTCTTC
TRBV25-1	TRBD1	TRBJ2-7	many	CATTVGQGAYEQYF	TGTGCCACCACGGTCGGACAGGGGGCCTACGAGCAGTACTTC
TRBV7-2	.	TRBJ1-2	few	CASSLHSVNYGYTF	TGTGCCAGCAGCTTACATTCGGTCAACTATGGCTACACCTTC
TRBV7-9	TRBD2	TRBJ2-7	few	CASSLVSGTSGTYEQYF	TGTGCCAGCAGCTTAGTATCAGGGACTAGCGGGACCTACGAGCAGTACTTC
TRBV25-1	TRBD1	TRBJ2-5	few	CASSETGGGETQYF	TGTGCCAGCAGTGAGACAGGGGGAGGAGAGACCCAGTACTTC
TRBV6-1	TRBD1	TRBJ2-3	many	CASSGGQGRGDTQYF	TGTGCCAGCAGCGGTGGACAGGGTCGGGGAGATACGCAGTATTTT
TRBV20-1	TRBD2	TRBJ2-1	.	CSARDRTSGSYEQFF	TGCAGTGCTAGAGATCGGACTAGCGGGAGCTATGAGCAGTTCTTC
TRBV10-3	.	TRBJ1-1	few	CAIRAGNTEAFF	TGTGCCATCAGAGCAGGGAACACTGAAGCTTTCTTT
TRBV6-1	TRBD1	TRBJ2-7	.	CASSGYPGQGAGEQYF	TGTGCCAGCAGTGGATACCCGGGACAGGGGGCGGGGGAGCAGTACTTC
TRBV20-1	.	TRBJ2-3	.	CSASGLTDTQYF	TGCAGTGCTAGCGGCCTCACAGATACGCAGTATTTT
TRBV3-1	TRBD1	TRBJ1-2	few	CASSQETGAGYTF	TGTGCCAGCAGCCAAGAAACAGGGGCTGGCTACACCTTC
TRBV4-2	.	TRBJ1-5	few	CASSQDLGQGGQPQHF	TGTGCCAGCAGCCAAGATCTTGGGCAGGGCGGTCAGCCCCAGCATTTT
TRBV20-1	.	TRBJ2-1	many	CSARSNGGGPYNEQFF	TGCAGTGCTAGGAGCAATGGAGGGGGTCCCTACAATGAGCAGTTCTTC
TRBV24-1	.	TRBJ2-2	many	CATSDLNGVTGELFF	TGTGCCACCAGTGATTTAAACGGGGTCACCGGGGAGCTGTTTTTT
TRBV12-3/TRBV12-4	TRBD2	TRBJ2-5	many	CASSLEIAGGEETQYF	TGTGCCAGCAGTTTAGAAATAGCGGGAGGGGAAGAGACCCAGTACTTC
TRBV12-5	.	TRBJ1-1	.	CASGGAANTEAFF	TGTGCTAGTGGTGGGGCGGCGAACACTGAAGCTTTCTTT
TRBV29-1	TRBD2	TRBJ2-3	many	CSVDLAGGVTDTQYF	TGCAGCGTTGATCTTGCGGGAGGGGTAACAGATACGCAGTATTTT
TRBV24-1	.	TRBJ1-2	.	CATSDSPGGGYTF	TGTGCCACCAGTGACTCCCCAGGAGGTGGCTACACCTTC
TRBV20-1	.	TRBJ1-5	.	CSARDQWGARNQPQHF	TGCAGTGCTAGAGATCAATGGGGGGCCCGCAATCAGCCCCAGCATTTT
TRBV12-3/TRBV12-4	.	TRBJ1-4	.	CASSLGTMANEKLFF	TGTGCCAGCAGTTTAGGGACGATGGCTAATGAAAAACTGTTTTTT
TRBV5-6	TRBD2	TRBJ2-5	many	CASSRVDSGSRGETQYF	TGTGCCAGCAGCCGGGTCGATAGCGGGAGTAGGGGTGAGACCCAGTACTTC
TRBV3-1	.	TRBJ1-5	.	CASSQGHTGVQPQHF	TGTGCCAGCAGCCAAGGCCACACAGGTGTGCAGCCCCAGCATTTT
TRBV2	.	TRBJ2-2	few	CASSYVDKAGELFF	TGTGCCAGCAGTTACGTAGACAAGGCTGGGGAGCTGTTTTTT
TRBV29-1	.	TRBJ1-3	many	CSVPWVGNTIYF	TGCAGCGTACCCTGGGTTGGAAACACCATATATTTT
TRBV6-1	.	TRBJ1-5	few	CATAFGSPSNQPQHF	TGTGCCACCGCTTTCGGCAGTCCTAGCAATCAGCCCCAGCATTTT
TRBV2	TRBD1	TRBJ1-4	few	CASRKVTGGEKLFF	TGTGCCAGCAGAAAGGTGACAGGGGGTGAAAAACTGTTTTTT
TRBV20-1	.	TRBJ1-1	.	CSARDIGRAQFEAFF	TGCAGTGCTAGAGATATCGGGAGGGCACAGTTTGAAGCTTTCTTT
TRBV15	TRBD2	TRBJ2-1	.	CATSFGTSGIYNEQLF	TGTGCCACCAGTTTCGGGACTAGCGGGATTTACAATGAGCAGCTCTTC
TRBV10-3	.	TRBJ1-1	many	CAINAGTSEAFF	TGTGCCATCAACGCCGGGACCTCTGAAGCTTTCTTT